The 9 T cell receptor beta chains reported below all come from one sample, sequenced in a study of blood T cells in healthy people across ages. A J-beta primer mix and a sample-barcoded 5' primer were used in a second PCR of roughly 6 to 11 cycles. TCRdb redid the calling of the 5' RACE reads with MiXCR, one entry per CDR3 protein. The data contain fewer than 900,000 distinct CDR3 sequences, roughly 49% of them singletons. Input material: blood. These receptors originate from a woman aged 55 to 70 in good health.

The chain carries TRBV4-2 and TRBJ1-2, with D possibly matching TRBD1 (6 bases). The CDR3 spans 14 residues. Germline V gene sequence: CDR1 LGHNA, CDR2 YNFKEQ. V lost 3 bases, J lost 5 bases, and 13 bases lay in between. CDR3 coding DNA: TGTGCCAGCAGCCACCCTCGAGGGGGTTATGGCTACACCTTC. It encodes CASSHPRGGYGYTF.

The chain joins TRBV2 to TRBJ2-5; TRBD2 agrees at 7 bases. Unmatched junction bases numbered 6, after V lost 9 bases and J lost 2 bases. CDR3 length: 13 amino acids. The germline V gene encodes CDR1 SNHLY and CDR2 FYNNEI. CDR3 in DNA: TGTGCCAGTCCCGGGGGGATTCAAGAGACCCAGTACTTC. This translates into CASPGGIQETQYF.

The V call is TRBV4-2, the J call TRBJ2-7; 7 nucleotides line up with TRBD1. The CDR3 has 15 residues. Germline lookup yields CDR1 LGHNA and CDR2 YNFKEQ. With 1 base clipped from V and 0 bases from J, the junction kept 3 bases outside the gene matches. The CDR3 sequence is CASSQGGTVSYEQYF. In DNA form, the CDR3 reads TGTGCCAGCAGCCAAGGGGGGACAGTCTCCTACGAGCAGTACTTC.

The V gene is TRBV2, the J gene TRBJ2-2; maybe TRBD1 (6 bases). V lost 6 bases and J lost 6, with 11 bases in between. Germline V CDR1 and CDR2: SNHLY, FYNNEI. The CDR3 has 13 amino acids. DNA of the CDR3: TGTGCCAGCAGCCGACAGGTCCCCGGGGAGCTGTTTTTT. Its protein product is CASSRQVPGELFF.

Many counts were recorded for this clonotype. The chain recombines TRBV7-2 with TRBJ2-4; D remains unclear. CDR1 and CDR2 from the germline V gene are SGHTA and FQGNSA. V lost 1 base, J lost 5 bases, and 15 bases lay in between. The CDR3 runs to 16 residues. DNA for the CDR3: TGTGCCAGCAGCTTAGTCCCAGGAAGTGTCCAAAACATTCAGTACTTC. Encoded protein: CASSLVPGSVQNIQYF.

J is TRBJ1-2 and V is TRBV12-3 or TRBV12-4; 8 bases line up with TRBD1. The length of the CDR3 is 16 residues. The junction had 12 bases not matched to a gene; V was cut back by 5 bases and J by 4 bases. The CDR3 protein is CASSRGQGPGRYGYTF. CDR3 in DNA: TGTGCCAGCAGTCGTGGACAGGGCCCTGGGCGCTATGGCTACACCTTC.

The V call is TRBV4-1, the J call TRBJ1-2, with 9 bases fitting TRBD1. Trimming cost V 1 base and J 2 bases; bases outside gene matches: 8. CDR3 length: 17 amino acids. The V gene's germline CDR1 is MGHRA and CDR2 YSYEKL. CDR3 nucleotides: TGCGCCAGCAGCCAAGGTCCGGGACAGGGAGCCAACTATGGCTACACCTTC. Translated: CASSQGPGQGANYGYTF.

This clonotype appeared a few times. The CDR3 region is CASSLSEETQYF. The CDR3 bases are TGTGCCAGCAGCTTATCGGAAGAGACCCAGTACTTC. This chain uses TRBV7-2 with TRBJ2-5; D ambiguous. From germline, CDR1 is SGHTA and CDR2 FQGNSA. The CDR3 is 12 amino acids. V lost 2 bases, J lost 3 bases, and 4 bases lay in between.

This clonotype was picked up a small number of times. The chain carries TRBV5-1 and TRBJ2-1; 8 positions agree with TRBD2. This CDR3 spans 15 amino acids. The V gene's germline CDR1 is SGHRS and CDR2 YFSETQ. The V and J ends lost 2 bases and 7 bases, in that order; junction bases with no gene match: 8. For the CDR3, the DNA is TGCGCCAGCAGCTTTGGGCCGGGAGGGCCTAATGAGCAGTTCTTC. As protein: CASSFGPGGPNEQFF.